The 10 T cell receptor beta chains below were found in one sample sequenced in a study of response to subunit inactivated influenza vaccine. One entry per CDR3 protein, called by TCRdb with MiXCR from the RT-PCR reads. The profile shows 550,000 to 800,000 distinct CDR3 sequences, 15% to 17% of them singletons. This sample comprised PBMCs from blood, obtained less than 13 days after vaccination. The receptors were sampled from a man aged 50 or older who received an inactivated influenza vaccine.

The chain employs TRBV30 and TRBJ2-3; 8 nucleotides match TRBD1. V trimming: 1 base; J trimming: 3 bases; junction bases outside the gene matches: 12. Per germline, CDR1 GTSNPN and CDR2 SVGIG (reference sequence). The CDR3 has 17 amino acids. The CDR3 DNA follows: TGTGCCTGGAGTGGGTTTAGTGAGACAGGGGTTACAGATACGCAGTATTTT. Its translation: CAWSGFSETGVTDTQYF.

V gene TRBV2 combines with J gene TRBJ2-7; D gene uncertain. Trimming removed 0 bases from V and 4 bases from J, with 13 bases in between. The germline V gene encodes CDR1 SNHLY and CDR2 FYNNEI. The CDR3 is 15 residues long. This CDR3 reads CASSEALPEDYEQYF. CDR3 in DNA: TGTGCCAGCAGTGAAGCGCTCCCAGAGGATTACGAGCAGTACTTC.

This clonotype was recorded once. CDR3 in DNA: TGCAGTGCTAGGCACCCGGGGATGGCGGATGAAAAACTGTTTTTT. Encoded protein: CSARHPGMADEKLFF. The V call is TRBV20-1, the J call TRBJ1-4; no reliable D call. The CDR3 contains 15 residues. Trimming stripped 3 bases from V and 6 bases from J, with 17 bases between. Germline V gene sequence: CDR1 DFQATT, CDR2 SNEGSKA (reference sequence).

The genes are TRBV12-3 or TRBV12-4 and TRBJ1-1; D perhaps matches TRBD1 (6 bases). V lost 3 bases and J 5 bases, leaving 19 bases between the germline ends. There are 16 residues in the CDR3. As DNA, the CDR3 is TGTGCCAGCAGTTTTCACCCCGGACAGCCGATGACTGAAGCTTTCTTT. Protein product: CASSFHPGQPMTEAFF.

CDR3 sequence: CASSLGGVADTQYF. Written as DNA, the CDR3 is TGTGCCAGCAGCTTGGGGGGCGTAGCAGATACGCAGTATTTT. This chain connects TRBV5-5 to TRBJ2-3, with a tentative D call TRBD1 (5 bases). Germline CDR1 is SGHKS and CDR2 is YYEKEE (reference sequence). Trimming took off 0 bases at V and 4 bases at J, with 9 bases between the two ends. There are 14 residues in the CDR3.

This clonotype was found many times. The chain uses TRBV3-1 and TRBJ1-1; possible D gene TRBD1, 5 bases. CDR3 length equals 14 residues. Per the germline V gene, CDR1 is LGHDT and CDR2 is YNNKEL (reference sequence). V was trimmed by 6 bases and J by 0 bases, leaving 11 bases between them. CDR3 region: CASRDRNLNTEAFF. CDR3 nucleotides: TGTGCCAGCAGAGACAGAAACTTGAACACTGAAGCTTTCTTT.

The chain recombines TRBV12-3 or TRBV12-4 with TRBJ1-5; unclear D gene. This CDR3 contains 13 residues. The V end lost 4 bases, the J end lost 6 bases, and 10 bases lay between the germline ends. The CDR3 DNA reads TGTGCCAGCAGTTATCGATGGGGTCAGCCCCAGCATTTT. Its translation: CASSYRWGQPQHF.

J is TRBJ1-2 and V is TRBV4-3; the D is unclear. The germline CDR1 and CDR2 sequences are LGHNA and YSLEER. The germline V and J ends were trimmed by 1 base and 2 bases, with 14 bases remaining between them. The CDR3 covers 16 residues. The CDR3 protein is CASSQVGNLVNYGYTF. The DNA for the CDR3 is TGCGCCAGCAGCCAAGTCGGGAACCTAGTAAACTATGGCTACACCTTC.

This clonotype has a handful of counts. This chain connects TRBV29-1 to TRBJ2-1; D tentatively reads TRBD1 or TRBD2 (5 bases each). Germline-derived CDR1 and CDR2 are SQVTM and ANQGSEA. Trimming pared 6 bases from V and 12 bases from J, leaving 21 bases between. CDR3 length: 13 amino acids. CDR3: CSVLFRDLVGQFF. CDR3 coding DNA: TGCAGCGTCTTGTTCCGGGACCTTGTTGGGCAGTTCTTC.

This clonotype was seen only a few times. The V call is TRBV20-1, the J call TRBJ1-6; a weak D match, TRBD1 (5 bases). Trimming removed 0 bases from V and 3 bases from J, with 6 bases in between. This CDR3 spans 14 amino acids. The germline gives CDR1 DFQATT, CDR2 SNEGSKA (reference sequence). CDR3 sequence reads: CSARDGGYNSPLHF. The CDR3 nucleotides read TGCAGTGCTAGAGATGGGGGCTATAATTCACCCCTCCACTTT.